Listed below are T cell receptor beta chains from one sample, sequenced in a study of OX40 agonist ivuxolimab in advanced cancers. The data were produced by immunoSEQ multiplex PCR, yet TCRdb's version contains in-frame clones alone and is incomplete. The data contain fewer than 65,000 clones, around 91% of them singletons. The sequencing used CD4+ or CD8+ T cells sorted from blood, collected in a trial of the OX40 agonist ivuxolimab. Source of these receptors: an adult with an advanced solid tumor such as melanoma, head and neck, liver or kidney cancer. Both conserved end residues are part of each CDR3. A D gene is named only where the DNA matches it firmly. The size entry is marked missing in some rows and otherwise reads once, few, many or a size class.

d_gene	j_gene	v_gene	abundance	CDR3nt	CDR3aa
NA	TRBJ2-5	TRBV6-1	NA	TGTGCCAGCACAGGGCTTAGGGCCCAGTACTTC	CASTGLRAQYF
NA	TRBJ1-1	TRBV12-5	NA	TGTGCTAGTGGTTTGAAGGAGAACACTGAAGCTTTCTTT	CASGLKENTEAFF
NA	TRBJ1-2	TRBV2	NA	TGTGCCAGCAGTGCTCAGGCGGGGAGCTACACCTTC	CASSAQAGSYTF
NA	TRBJ2-7	TRBV5-6	NA	TGTGCCAGCAGCTTCTTGGGAGGGGACAGCTACGAGCAGTACTTC	CASSFLGGDSYEQYF
NA	TRBJ2-5	TRBV5-3	NA	TGTGCCAGAAGCGCCAGACTCCAAGAGACCCAGTACTTC	CARSARLQETQYF
NA	TRBJ1-4	TRBV5-4	NA	TGTGCCAGCAGCTTAGGAGGGACCAATGAAAAACTGTTTTTT	CASSLGGTNEKLFF
NA	TRBJ1-1	TRBV4-1	NA	TGCGCCAGCAGCCAAGATTGGTTCGTCACTGAAGCTTTCTTT	CASSQDWFVTEAFF
TRBD1	TRBJ2-1	TRBV28	NA	TGTGCCAGCAGTTTACCGGACAGGAGTCCCTACAATGAGCAGTTCTTC	CASSLPDRSPYNEQFF
NA	TRBJ2-3	TRBV11-2	once	TGTGCCAGCAGCTTAGGGTTAGGGGAGTTTGATACGCAGTATTTT	CASSLGLGEFDTQYF
NA	TRBJ2-7	TRBV6-5	NA	TGTGCCAGCAGGCTCTTGGCCACCTACGAGCAGTACTTC	CASRLLATYEQYF
NA	TRBJ2-7	TRBV6-1	NA	TGTGCCAGCAGACTCAGGGGCAACGAGCAGTACTTC	CASRLRGNEQYF
NA	TRBJ1-5	TRBV19	NA	TGTGCCAGTAGTATAACTAGCAATCAGCCCCAGCATTTT	CASSITSNQPQHF
NA	TRBJ1-1	TRBV5-1	NA	TGCGCCAGCAGCGTTGTTGGCAACACTGAAGCTTTCTTT	CASSVVGNTEAFF
NA	TRBJ1-2	TRBV29-1	NA	TGCAGCGTTGAAGAACAGGACCCCTCAGCGGTCTATGGCTACACCTTC	CSVEEQDPSAVYGYTF
NA	TRBJ1-1	TRBV13	few	TGTGCCAGCAGCTCAGATGGGGGAACTGAAGCTTTCTTT	CASSSDGGTEAFF
NA	TRBJ1-5	TRBV28	NA	TGTGCCAGCAGCCGAGCAGCGGGGGCCTATAGCAATCAGCCCCAGCATTTT	CASSRAAGAYSNQPQHF
NA	TRBJ1-5	TRBV18	few	TGTGCCAGCTCTCTGACAGCTAGGAATCAGCCCCAGCATTTT	CASSLTARNQPQHF
NA	TRBJ1-5	TRBV18	few	TGTGCCAGCTCACCACGCAGCAATAGCAATCAGCCCCAGCATTTT	CASSPRSNSNQPQHF
TRBD2	TRBJ2-3	TRBV29-1	NA	TGCAGCGCCGCGTTACTAGCGGGAGGTACAGATACGCAGTATTTT	CSAALLAGGTDTQYF
NA	TRBJ1-2	TRBV28	NA	TGTGCCAGCAGTTTACATCACAGGAACACCTTC	CASSLHHRNTF
TRBD1	TRBJ1-1	TRBV2	NA	TGTGCCAGCAGTGGGACAGGTTCGGGAGAAATGAACACTGAAGCTTTCTTT	CASSGTGSGEMNTEAFF
NA	TRBJ2-5	TRBV5-1	once	TGCGCCAGCAGCTTCCGGCCCCTCACCCAAGAGACCCAGTACTTC	CASSFRPLTQETQYF
TRBD1	TRBJ2-7	TRBV5-1	NA	TGCGCCAGCAGCTTGGTACAGGGGCACGAGCAGTACTTC	CASSLVQGHEQYF
TRBD2	TRBJ2-3	TRBV9	NA	TGTGCCAGCAGCGGGGGACTAGCGGTAGATACGCAGTATTTT	CASSGGLAVDTQYF
NA	TRBJ2-2	TRBV18	NA	TGTGCCAGCTCACCGCCAAATGCGGTCGGGGAGCTGTTTTTT	CASSPPNAVGELFF
NA	TRBJ2-3	TRBV1	NA	TGCACCAGCAGCCCCGGGACTAGAGGGCGGGTTTGGGATACGCAGTATTTT	CTSSPGTRGRVWDTQYF
NA	TRBJ2-5	TRBV7-9	NA	TGTGCCAGCAGCTTAGTGCTGGGGTTCCAAGAGACCCAGTACTTC	CASSLVLGFQETQYF
NA	TRBJ2-1	TRBV5-4	NA	TGTGCCAGCAGCCCAGAGACCGCCGCGGGCAATGAGCAGTTCTTC	CASSPETAAGNEQFF
NA	TRBJ1-1	TRBV2	NA	TGTGCCAGCAGTGTCATCCCTGGGACATCTGCTTTCTTT	CASSVIPGTSAFF
TRBD1	TRBJ2-5	TRBV7-9	NA	TGTGCCAGCAGCTCCGACAGGGCGGATGAGACCCAGTACTTC	CASSSDRADETQYF
TRBD2	TRBJ2-5	TRBV28	NA	TGTGCCAGCACCTGGACTCTCGGGGGGGAGACCCAGTACTTC	CASTWTLGGETQYF
NA	TRBJ1-5	TRBV6-6	NA	TGTGCCAGCAGACCCGGACGGAACAATCAGCCCCAGCATTTT	CASRPGRNNQPQHF
NA	TRBJ1-5	TRBV10-3	NA	TGTGCCATCAGTGATAACAACCAGCCCCAGCATTTT	CAISDNNQPQHF
NA	TRBJ1-3	TRBV18	NA	TGTGCCAGCTCATCTCAGGGGACCTCCGGAAACACCATATATTTT	CASSSQGTSGNTIYF
NA	TRBJ2-2	TRBV28	NA	TGTGCCAGCAGTCTTCTCGGGACACTCAACACCGGGGAGCTGTTTTTT	CASSLLGTLNTGELFF
NA	TRBJ2-3	TRBV19	NA	TGTGCCAGTAGTATGCAGGGGCTGACAGATACGCAGTATTTT	CASSMQGLTDTQYF
NA	TRBJ2-3	TRBV7-2	NA	TGTGCCAGCAGCTCCTCCCCAGCGACAGATACGCAGTATTTT	CASSSSPATDTQYF
NA	TRBJ2-6	TRBV5-6	NA	TGTGCCAGCAGCTTGTGGGGACTCCACTGGGGGGCCAACGTCCTGACTTTC	CASSLWGLHWGANVLTF
TRBD1	TRBJ2-7	TRBV5-1	NA	TGCGCCAGCAGCTGGGCGACCAGGACAGGTACCTACGAGCAGTACTTC	CASSWATRTGTYEQYF
NA	TRBJ2-7	TRBV7-2	NA	TGTGCCAGCAGCCGCCAAGGCTACGAGCAGTACTTC	CASSRQGYEQYF
NA	TRBJ1-2	TRBV27	once	TGTGCCAGCAGTTCAGGGACCGCAGACTATGGCTACACCTTC	CASSSGTADYGYTF
NA	TRBJ1-5	TRBV7-9	NA	TGTGCCAGCAGCACACACGACAGGCAGCCCCAGCATTTT	CASSTHDRQPQHF
NA	TRBJ2-1	TRBV5-1	NA	TGCGCCAGCAAAAGATGGGATGCGCCTTACAATGAGCAGTTCTTC	CASKRWDAPYNEQFF
TRBD2	TRBJ2-3	TRBV4-1	NA	TGCGCCAGCAGCCTATGGACTAGCGGCTTCAGCACAGATACGCAGTATTTT	CASSLWTSGFSTDTQYF
TRBD1	TRBJ1-5	TRBV7-9	few	TGTGCCAGCAGCTTAGGGACAGGGCGAAGCAATCAGCCCCAGCATTTT	CASSLGTGRSNQPQHF
NA	TRBJ2-1	TRBV27	NA	TGTGCCATCCTTCTTCACAATGAGCAGTTCTTC	CAILLHNEQFF
NA	TRBJ1-2	TRBV5-4	NA	TGTGCCAGCAGCTTGGCGGGGGGCGACTATGGCTACACCTTC	CASSLAGGDYGYTF
NA	TRBJ2-1	TRBV2	NA	TGTGCCAGCAGTGAAGGGTGGAACTCCTACAATGAGCAGTTCTTC	CASSEGWNSYNEQFF
NA	TRBJ1-1	TRBV7-9	NA	TGTGCCAGCAGCTTAGCGGGGTGGACTGAAGCTTTCTTT	CASSLAGWTEAFF
TRBD2	TRBJ2-5	TRBV5-1	once	TGCGCCAGCAGCACCTTAGCGGGGCAAGAGACCCAGTACTTC	CASSTLAGQETQYF
NA	TRBJ2-5	TRBV6-5	once	TGTGCCAGCAGTAATCCGGGAGTAATGGGAGAGACCCAGTACTTC	CASSNPGVMGETQYF
TRBD2	TRBJ2-1	TRBV5-1	NA	TGCGCCAGCAGCTTGGGACAGCGGGGGGTTCAACATGAGCAGTTCTTC	CASSLGQRGVQHEQFF
NA	TRBJ2-1	TRBV11-2	NA	TGTGCCAGCAGCTTAGATTGGGGGAATGAGCAGTTCTTC	CASSLDWGNEQFF
TRBD1	TRBJ2-1	TRBV4-1	once	TGCGCCAGCAGTCCTACTACAGGGGAGATTGAGTTCTTC	CASSPTTGEIEFF
TRBD1	TRBJ1-1	TRBV28	NA	TGTGCCAGCAGGGGACAGCCGAACACTGAAGCTTTCTTT	CASRGQPNTEAFF
NA	TRBJ2-7	TRBV9	NA	TGTGCCAGCAGCGAAGGGGGGCAACTCTACGAGCAGTACTTC	CASSEGGQLYEQYF
NA	TRBJ2-5	TRBV4-2	NA	TGTGCCAGCAGCCAAGATAGCAGGGCGGAGACCCAGTACTTC	CASSQDSRAETQYF
NA	TRBJ2-7	TRBV18	NA	TGTGCCAGCTCACCACAATTGGATGCGCCCTACGAGCAGTACTTC	CASSPQLDAPYEQYF
NA	TRBJ1-2	TRBV2	NA	TGTGCCAGCAGACTTCGACAGGCGTCTAACTATGGCTACACCTTC	CASRLRQASNYGYTF
NA	TRBJ1-1	TRBV27	NA	TGTGCCAGCAGTTTTTTAGGGTACACTGAAGCTTTCTTT	CASSFLGYTEAFF